The 26 T cell receptor beta chains given below trace back to one sample, sequenced in a study of cytomegalovirus exposure and HLA in healthy donors. Sequencing was performed with immunoSEQ multiplex PCR; in TCRdb, only in-frame clones are kept and a portion is missing. The sample carries about 140,000 clones, 84% recorded once. Sequencing used PBMCs. The receptor set was obtained from a young woman in good health and CMV-seronegative.

V gene TRBV18 combines with J gene TRBJ2-7, with 8 bases identical to TRBD1. The germline V gene encodes CDR1 KGHSH and CDR2 LQKENI. This CDR3 region has 15 residues. V was clipped by 4 bases and J by 0 bases; unmatched bases: 5. CDR3 amino acids: CASSQPGQDSYEQYF. CDR3 in DNA: TGTGCCAGCTCACAACCGGGACAGGACTCCTACGAGCAGTACTTC.

V and J are TRBV18 and TRBJ1-2, with unresolved D. The CDR3 spans 13 residues. V was shortened by 2 bases and J by 8 bases, with 12 bases between the two germline ends. Germline CDR1 and CDR2: KGHSH and LQKENI. The CDR3 sequence: CASSPGETGGYTF. DNA for the CDR3: TGTGCCAGCTCACCAGGGGAAACGGGGGGCTACACCTTC. Complete variable domain (other parts from reference TRBV18 and TRBJ1-2): NAGVMQNPRHLVRRRGQEARLRCSPMKGHSHVYWYRQLPEEGLKFMVYLQKENIIDESGMPKERFSAEFPKEGPSILRIQQVVRGDSAAYFCASSPGETGGYTFGSGTRLTVV.

The V call is TRBV28, the J call TRBJ2-3, with D perhaps TRBD1 (5 bases). Germline V gives CDR1 MDHEN, CDR2 SYDVKM. V was clipped by 6 bases and J by 2 bases, with 18 bases between them. The CDR3 covers 16 residues. The CDR3 bases are TGTGCCAGCAGCCATGGGGCAGGGCGATTCACAGATACGCAGTATTTT. It yields the protein CASSHGAGRFTDTQYF.

The rearrangement links TRBV25-1 to TRBJ2-3, with 7 bases matching TRBD1. CDR1 MGHDK and CDR2 SYGVNS come from the germline V gene. Trimming took 6 bases from V and 11 from J; bases not matched to a gene: 17. The CDR3 has 15 amino acids. The CDR3 loop is CASSPRGRGPSGQYF. DNA for the CDR3: TGTGCCAGCAGCCCGAGGGGTAGGGGGCCCTCCGGGCAGTATTTT.

The chain joins TRBV2 to TRBJ1-1, with 10 bases that match TRBD1. Germline CDR1 reads SNHLY; CDR2 reads FYNNEI. V shed 7 bases and J 0 bases; nucleotides not matched to a gene: 11. The CDR3 totals 17 residues. The CDR3 DNA is TGTGCCAGCACCTTATTAGGACAGGGGGGGATGAACACTGAAGCTTTCTTT. Its translation: CASTLLGQGGMNTEAFF. The whole variable domain, filled in from reference TRBV2 and TRBJ1-1, reads EPEVTQTPSHQVTQMGQEVILRCVPISNHLYFYWYRQILGQKVEFLVSFYNNEISEKSEIFDDQFSVERPDGSNFTLKIRSTKLEDSAMYFCASTLLGQGGMNTEAFFGQGTRLTVV.

This clone has just one count. The chain joins TRBV7-9 to TRBJ2-3; unclear D gene. This CDR3 contains 12 residues. Between the trimmed V and J ends, which lost 4 bases and 6 bases, there was a span of 8 bases. Germline values: CDR1 SEHNR, CDR2 FQNEAQ (reference sequence). DNA of the CDR3: TGTGCCAGCAGCTGGAGCCTGGATACGCAGTATTTT. Protein sequence: CASSWSLDTQYF.

This chain uses TRBV7-2 with TRBJ2-3, with a weak D call TRBD2 (5 bases). V lost 5 bases and J lost 0, with 12 bases in between. The CDR3 consists of 15 residues. CDR1 is SGHTA and CDR2 is FQGNSA in the germline V gene. The CDR3 sequence: CASSPSGYSTDTQYF. The CDR3 nucleotides are TGTGCCAGCAGCCCAAGCGGATATAGCACAGATACGCAGTATTTT.

This chain uses TRBV19 with TRBJ1-5; D is possibly TRBD1 (5 bases). Germline values: CDR1 LNHDA, CDR2 SQIVND (reference sequence). The CDR3 sequence is 15 residues long. V was clipped by 0 bases and J by 6 bases, with 12 bases between them. CDR3 DNA: TGTGCCAGTAGTATAGATTCCACAGGCGGTCAGCCCCAGCATTTT. It specifies CASSIDSTGGQPQHF.

This clone has only one observation. This chain links TRBV9 with TRBJ2-3; D might be TRBD1 (6 bases). The CDR3 is 15 residues long. Trimming removed 4 bases from V and 3 bases from J, with 15 bases in between. Germline CDR1 reads SGDLS; CDR2 reads YYNGEE. The CDR3 sequence is CASSTRETGTDTQYF. CDR3 sequence (DNA): TGTGCCAGCAGCACAAGAGAAACAGGGACAGATACGCAGTATTTT.

The rearrangement links TRBV9 to TRBJ2-5; D perhaps matches TRBD2 (7 bases). Trimming took off 0 bases at V and 5 bases at J, with 17 bases between the two ends. The germline gives CDR1 SGDLS, CDR2 YYNGEE. This CDR3 contains 16 residues. In DNA form, the CDR3 reads TGTGCCAGCAGCGTAGTGGGGGGGGCCAACTACGAGACCCAGTACTTC. This encodes CASSVVGGANYETQYF.

The chain links TRBV5-4 to TRBJ1-1, with D possibly TRBD1 on 5 matching bases. With 4 bases removed from V and 0 bases from J, the gap between germline ends came to 13 bases. Per the germline V gene, CDR1 is SGHNT and CDR2 is YYREEE (reference sequence). The CDR3 is made up of 15 amino acids. CDR3 DNA sequence: TGTGCCAGCAGCCCCGCGGGGGTCGTGAACACTGAAGCTTTCTTT. This gives the protein CASSPAGVVNTEAFF.

The chain uses TRBV6-5 and TRBJ2-1, with D tentatively TRBD1 (6 bases). V lost 6 bases to trimming and J lost 11 bases, with 11 bases between them. The CDR3 loop spans 11 amino acids. The V gene's germline CDR1 is MNHEY and CDR2 SVGAGI. The CDR3 DNA reads TGTGCCAGCAGCTTCGGACAGCAGCAGTTCTTC. Its translation: CASSFGQQQFF.

The genes are TRBV30 and TRBJ1-2; the D gene is possibly TRBD1 (5 bases). The CDR3 spans 13 residues. Germline V lookup: CDR1 GTSNPN, CDR2 SVGIG (reference sequence). The germline V and J ends were trimmed by 4 bases and 8 bases, with 17 bases remaining between them. CDR3 residues: CAWTVEGFRGYTF. The CDR3 DNA sequence: TGTGCCTGGACTGTGGAGGGGTTTCGCGGCTACACCTTC.

The chain joins TRBV7-9 to TRBJ2-7, with D unresolved. CDR3 length: 14 residues. V gave up 10 bases and J gave up 4 bases, with 20 bases separating them. Germline CDR1 is SEHNR and CDR2 is FQNEAQ (reference sequence). Written as DNA, the CDR3 is TGTGCCACCGGCGGTACTATATCTTCTTACGAGCAGTACTTC. Protein sequence: CATGGTISSYEQYF.

This clone was observed once. V gene TRBV5-1 combines with J gene TRBJ1-2; 9 bases map to TRBD1. CDR1 is SGHRS and CDR2 is YFSETQ in the germline V gene. V was pared by 4 bases and J by 6 bases, with 7 bases of the junction left unmatched. This CDR3 is built from 14 residues. CDR3 in amino acids: CASSVTTGGNGYTF. The CDR3 nucleotides read TGCGCCAGCAGCGTGACGACAGGGGGAAATGGCTACACCTTC.

The rearrangement joins TRBV19 to TRBJ2-3; the D is unclear. V lost 3 bases and J 8 bases, leaving 6 bases between the germline ends. The germline gives CDR1 LNHDA, CDR2 SQIVND (reference sequence). The CDR3 covers 11 residues. For the CDR3, the DNA is TGTGCCAGTAGTATCTATGGTACGCAGTATTTT. Protein sequence: CASSIYGTQYF.

The CDR3, as DNA: TGTGCCAGCAGTTTTTTAGCGGCGAGCTCCTACGAGCAGTACTTC. This gives the protein CASSFLAASSYEQYF. The chain uses TRBV27 and TRBJ2-7, with a weak D call TRBD2 (6 bases). The length of the CDR3 is 15 residues. Trimming left V 3 bases short and J 0 bases short, with 12 bases between. Germline CDR1 and CDR2: MNHEY and SMNVEV (reference sequence).

The chain carries TRBV7-9 and TRBJ2-2; D is perhaps TRBD1 (5 bases). The germline CDR1 and CDR2 sequences are SEHNR and FQNEAQ (reference sequence). CDR3 length equals 12 residues. The V end was cut by 7 bases, the J end by 6 bases, with 9 bases between. In DNA, the CDR3 is TGTGCCAGCATTCAGGGTCCCGGGGAGCTGTTTTTT. Encoded protein: CASIQGPGELFF.

The rearrangement uses TRBV5-8 and TRBJ1-2; 9 positions agree with TRBD1. V lost 2 bases and J lost 6; bases outside the gene matches: 14. The CDR3 runs to 17 residues. The germline V gene encodes CDR1 SGHTS and CDR2 YDEGEE. In DNA, the CDR3 is TGTGCCAGCAGCTTAGACATGGGGGACAGGGTGCTCCATGGCTACACCTTC. This sequence encodes CASSLDMGDRVLHGYTF.

Turning to this clone: Mismatch with germline at one junction end may stem from a read error. This chain links TRBV7-7 with TRBJ2-5, with a tentative D call TRBD2 (5 bases). CDR1 SSHAT and CDR2 FNYEAQ come from the germline V gene (reference sequence). The CDR3 is 11 amino acids. CDR3 sequence: CASSLGGTQYF. CDR3 nucleotide sequence: TGTGCTAGCAGCCTTGGAGGGACCCAGTACTTC.

The CDR3 DNA sequence: TGTGCCAGCAGCGCCTACAGGGGCGGGACTAGCACCGGGGAGCTGTTTTTT. It specifies CASSAYRGGTSTGELFF. The gene calls are TRBV9 and TRBJ2-2; TRBD2 is a possible D gene (8 bases). Germline V gene data show CDR1 as SGDLS and CDR2 as YYNGEE. This CDR3 contains 17 residues. V was cut by 3 bases and J by 4 bases, with 19 bases left in between.

The chain combines TRBV6-1 with TRBJ1-1; D uncertain. CDR3 length: 12 amino acids. Germline V gives CDR1 MNHNS, CDR2 SASEGT. V dropped 2 bases and J dropped 4 bases, with 5 bases sitting between them. The CDR3 nucleotides read TGTGCCAGCAGTGAAAGAGGCACTGAAGCTTTCTTT. Its translation: CASSERGTEAFF.

The rearrangement links TRBV4-2 to TRBJ2-5, with no clear D. The CDR3 covers 16 residues. Germline loops: CDR1 LGHNA, CDR2 YNFKEQ. V was clipped by 2 bases and J by 6 bases, with 19 bases between them. CDR3 protein: CASSQYRWAAPKTQYF. CDR3 coding DNA: TGTGCCAGCAGCCAATATCGGTGGGCCGCACCTAAGACCCAGTACTTC.

The chain uses TRBV11-2 and TRBJ2-2; D perhaps matches TRBD2 (6 bases). Germline V gene sequence: CDR1 SGHAT, CDR2 FQNNGV. V gave up 3 bases and J gave up 6 bases, with 17 bases separating them. The CDR3 sequence is 16 residues long. CDR3 nucleotides: TGTGCCAGCAGCTTTTATCAGGGACTGAAGTCCGGGGAGCTGTTTTTT. Its translation is CASSFYQGLKSGELFF.

The rearrangement uses TRBV5-4 and TRBJ2-1; 11 bases map to TRBD2. J lost 6 bases, V lost 4 bases, and 3 bases had no gene match. Germline loops: CDR1 SGHNT, CDR2 YYREEE (reference sequence). This CDR3 is built from 14 residues. The CDR3 region is CASSGGLAVNEQFF. DNA of the CDR3: TGTGCCAGCAGCGGGGGACTAGCGGTCAATGAGCAGTTCTTC.

This clone was counted a few times. The chain couples TRBV29-1 to TRBJ2-1; 7 bases match TRBD1. Germline values: CDR1 SQVTM, CDR2 ANQGSEA. CDR3 size: 11 residues. Trimming at V came to 7 bases and at J to 9 bases, leaving 6 bases not matched to a gene. The CDR3 DNA reads TGCAGCGGTTACAGGGGTTCTGAGCAGTTCTTC. Its protein product is CSGYRGSEQFF.